These 23 T cell receptor beta chains were sequenced from one sample in a study of blood T cell repertoires in COVID-19. TCRdb's table, derived via immunoSEQ multiplex PCR, lists solely in-frame clones and lacks some. Here the sample spans about 310,000 clones, around 87% being singletons. Sequencing input: peripheral blood. The receptors here all came from a woman in her fifties or sixties who had recovered from COVID-19.

The gene calls are TRBV4-3 and TRBJ2-7; 9 bases line up with TRBD1. Looked up from germline, CDR1 is LGHNA and CDR2 is YSLEER. This CDR3 has 16 amino acids. J was trimmed by 4 bases and V by 4 bases; bases with no gene match: 11. The CDR3 region has the DNA TGCGCCAGCAGCCCTGGTGTGGGGGACAGGGTGTACGAGCAGTACTTC. Its protein is CASSPGVGDRVYEQYF.

This clone was counted a few times. This chain links TRBV5-1 with TRBJ1-6, with 10 bases lining up with TRBD1. In germline, CDR1 is SGHRS, CDR2 YFSETQ. V shed 4 bases, J shed 9 bases, and the junction held 7 bases outside the gene matches. CDR3 length equals 15 residues. The CDR3 is CASSPGGQGSSPLHF. CDR3 bases: TGCGCCAGCAGCCCCGGGGGACAGGGGAGTTCACCCCTCCACTTT.

This clone has at least ten counts. The CDR3 sequence is CASSPTSGMSTDTQYF. The DNA for the CDR3 is TGTGCCAGCAGTCCCACTAGCGGGATGAGCACAGATACGCAGTATTTT. The chain joins TRBV7-2 to TRBJ2-3; 10 nucleotides match TRBD2. The CDR3 has 16 amino acids. Germline V gives CDR1 SGHTA, CDR2 FQGNSA. V lost 6 bases and J lost 0; bases outside the gene matches: 6.

This sequence joins TRBV30 and TRBJ1-3; 8 nucleotides match TRBD1. The J segment lost 1 base and the V segment lost 2 bases, leaving 1 base of the junction unmatched. The CDR3 contains 14 residues. Germline assignment: CDR1 GTSNPN and CDR2 SVGIG (reference sequence). CDR3 region: CAWSQGASGNTIYF. The DNA for the CDR3 is TGTGCCTGGAGTCAGGGGGCATCTGGAAACACCATATATTTT.

V and J are TRBV7-9 and TRBJ1-1; the match to TRBD1 covers 8 bases. The V segment lost 5 bases and the J segment 5 bases; nucleotides outside the gene matches: 7. This CDR3 region has 14 residues. Germline V gene lookup returns CDR1 SEHNR and CDR2 FQNEAQ (reference sequence). In nucleotides, the CDR3 is TGTGCCAGCAGCAACCCGGACAGGGCTACTGAAGCTTTCTTT. The encoded protein is CASSNPDRATEAFF. Supplemented by reference TRBV7-9 and TRBJ1-1, the full variable domain reads DTGVSQNPRHKITKRGQNVTFRCDPISEHNRLYWYRQTLGQGPEFLTYFQNEAQLEKSRLLSDRFSAERPKGSFSTLEIQRTEQGDSAMYLCASSNPDRATEAFFGQGTRLTVV.

The chain joins TRBV15 to TRBJ2-2, with TRBD1 matching over 8 bases. The CDR3 extends over 15 amino acids. Germline V gives CDR1 LNHNV, CDR2 YYDKDF (reference sequence). V dropped 5 bases and J dropped 7; count of bases not matched to a gene: 9. CDR3 DNA sequence: TGTGCCACCAGCCCAGGACAGGGTGAGGTCGGGGAGCTGTTTTTT. Protein: CATSPGQGEVGELFF.

This clone was recorded only once. The gene calls are TRBV19 and TRBJ2-1; unclear D gene. The germline V gene encodes CDR1 LNHDA and CDR2 SQIVND (reference sequence). V was pared by 4 bases and J by 0 bases, with 10 bases between. CDR3 length equals 15 residues. The CDR3 sequence is CASSNALSSYNEQFF. The DNA of the CDR3 is TGTGCCAGTAGTAACGCCCTAAGCTCCTACAATGAGCAGTTCTTC.

For this clone: Germline and junction disagree at one end, which may indicate a read error. This chain connects TRBV4-3 to TRBJ2-7; TRBD1 is a possible D gene (7 bases). CDR3 length equals 16 residues. Germline CDR1 reads LGHNA; CDR2 reads YSLEER. CDR3 in DNA: TGCGCCAGCAGCCAAGATCTGGGCGGAGGGGGCGCGTCTCAGGTCTTC. Amino acid sequence: CASSQDLGGGGASQVF.

V and J are TRBV12-3 or TRBV12-4 and TRBJ1-2; D is unclear. The V gene lost 7 bases and the J gene lost 8 bases, with 17 bases spanning the gap. This CDR3 has 13 amino acids. The CDR3 region is CASTPGTVRGYTF. In DNA, the CDR3 is TGTGCCAGCACCCCGGGAACAGTACGAGGCTACACCTTC.

This sequence joins TRBV28 and TRBJ1-5, with a tentative D call TRBD1 (6 bases). Between the trimmed V and J ends, which lost 4 bases and 7 bases, there was a span of 14 bases. The CDR3 covers 14 residues. Germline V gene sequence: CDR1 MDHEN, CDR2 SYDVKM. CDR3 nucleotide sequence: TGTGCCAGCAGTTACAGGGCCCGAATCCAGCCCCAGCATTTT. Its protein product is CASSYRARIQPQHF.

V and J are TRBV10-3 and TRBJ2-1; D is perhaps TRBD1 (6 bases). This CDR3 is built from 13 residues. With 3 bases removed from V and 9 bases from J, the gap between germline ends came to 12 bases. Germline CDR1 is ENHRY and CDR2 is SYGVKD. DNA for the CDR3: TGTGCCATCAGTGAAAGGGGGTCGGGTGAGCAGTTCTTC. This codes for CAISERGSGEQFF.

As concerns this clone: Mismatch with germline at one junction end may stem from a read error. The gene calls are TRBV19 and TRBJ1-5, with D possibly matching TRBD1 (6 bases). Germline CDR1 and CDR2: LNHDA and SQIVND (reference sequence). This CDR3 region has 17 residues. CDR3 bases: TGTGCCAGTAGTCCTCTGGGGGACACCCATAGCAATCAGCTCCAGCATTTT. Protein: CASSPLGDTHSNQLQHF.

V is TRBV24-1 and J is TRBJ2-3, with TRBD1 as a possible D gene (6 bases). The CDR3 is made up of 16 amino acids. V was trimmed by 4 bases and J by 2 bases, leaving 15 bases between them. The V gene's germline CDR1 is KGHDR and CDR2 SFDVKD. Written as DNA, the CDR3 is TGTGCCACCAGTGAAGACGACAGGAGCTACACAGATACGCAGTATTTT. It translates to CATSEDDRSYTDTQYF.

This CDR3 reads CASRKRTGVQETQYF. In DNA form, the CDR3 reads TGTGCCAGCAGGAAACGGACAGGGGTCCAAGAGACCCAGTACTTC. V and J are TRBV7-6 and TRBJ2-5; 9 bases agree with TRBD1. The junction had 6 bases not matched to a gene; V was cut back by 6 bases and J by 1 base. The CDR3 has 15 amino acids. The germline CDR1 and CDR2 sequences are SGHVS and FNYEAQ.

The gene calls are TRBV3-1 (or the pseudogene TRBV3-2) and TRBJ1-5; TRBD1 is a possible D gene (5 bases). V dropped 0 bases and J dropped 6 bases, with 12 bases sitting between them. The CDR3 covers 15 residues. The germline CDR1 and CDR2 sequences are LGHDT and YNNKEL (reference sequence). The CDR3 loop reads CASSQDTTEGQPQHF. The CDR3 nucleotides are TGTGCCAGCAGCCAAGATACGACAGAAGGTCAGCCCCAGCATTTT.

The chain uses TRBV30 and TRBJ1-2, with 9 positions matching TRBD1. Germline V gene data show CDR1 as GTSNPN and CDR2 as SVGIG (reference sequence). This CDR3 has 16 residues. V lost 2 bases and J lost 0; bases outside the gene matches: 7. The CDR3 DNA reads TGTGCCTGGAGTCCTGACAGGGGGGAATCTAACTATGGCTACACCTTC. Its translation is CAWSPDRGESNYGYTF.

In DNA form, the CDR3 reads TGCAGCGTTAGCGGGACAGGGTCTGGGGCCAACGTCCTGACTTTC. It encodes CSVSGTGSGANVLTF. The J gene is TRBJ2-6, the V gene TRBV29-1; 9 nucleotides line up with TRBD1. V was pared by 5 bases and J by 1 base, with 3 bases of the junction left unmatched. CDR1 is SQVTM and CDR2 is ANQGSEA in the germline V gene. The CDR3 runs 15 residues.

The chain recombines TRBV5-1 with TRBJ1-1, with 10 bases aligning to TRBD1. The V gene's germline CDR1 is SGHRS and CDR2 YFSETQ. The V and J ends lost 3 bases and 7 bases, in that order; junction bases with no gene match: 3. The CDR3 consists of 13 residues. This chain's CDR3 is CASSSGQGNEAFF. The CDR3 DNA sequence: TGCGCCAGCAGCTCGGGACAGGGGAATGAAGCTTTCTTT. The full variable domain, its missing parts supplied by reference TRBV5-1 and TRBJ1-1, is KAGVTQTPRYLIKTRGQQVTLSCSPISGHRSVSWYQQTPGQGLQFLFEYFSETQRNKGNFPGRFSGRQFSNSRSEMNVSTLELGDSALYLCASSSGQGNEAFFGQGTRLTVV.

CDR3 in DNA: TGTGCCAGCAGCCCCTCGTTCCTTCGCTCCTACAATGAGCAGTTCTTC. Translated: CASSPSFLRSYNEQFF. The genes are TRBV28 and TRBJ2-1; D gene unclear. The CDR3 has 16 amino acids. V shed 6 bases and J shed 0 bases, with 15 bases lying between them. From germline, CDR1 is MDHEN and CDR2 SYDVKM.

This clone was seen just once. The genes are TRBV3-1 (or the pseudogene TRBV3-2) and TRBJ1-1; D is uncertain. V lost 6 bases, J lost 0 bases, and 8 bases lay in between. The CDR3 consists of 13 residues. Germline V gene sequence: CDR1 LGHDT, CDR2 YNNKEL (reference sequence). The CDR3 reads CASSRTVNTEAFF. CDR3 DNA: TGTGCCAGCAGTCGGACTGTGAACACTGAAGCTTTCTTT.

This chain joins TRBV28 and TRBJ1-4, with 7 positions matching TRBD1. In germline, CDR1 is MDHEN, CDR2 SYDVKM. V was clipped by 3 bases and J by 6 bases; unmatched bases: 4. The CDR3 has 14 residues. CDR3 amino acids: CASSFSGGDEKLFF. The CDR3 DNA follows: TGTGCCAGCAGTTTTTCAGGGGGTGATGAAAAACTGTTTTTT.

The J gene is TRBJ2-7, the V gene TRBV27; tentatively, D is TRBD2 (5 bases). The CDR3 has 13 residues. V was pared by 4 bases and J by 2 bases, with 9 bases between. Germline V CDR1 and CDR2: MNHEY, SMNVEV (reference sequence). The CDR3 loop reads CASSYGVTYEQYF. The CDR3 DNA is TGTGCCAGCAGTTACGGGGTAACCTACGAGCAGTACTTC.

J is TRBJ1-5 and V is TRBV7-2, with D possibly TRBD1 on 5 matching bases. The CDR3 is 15 amino acids. Trimming left V 5 bases short and J 6 bases short, with 17 bases between. Looked up from germline, CDR1 is SGHTA and CDR2 is FQGNSA. The CDR3 DNA reads TGTGCCAGCAGCCATCAATCAGGGAACCGTCAGCCCCAGCATTTT. Translating it yields CASSHQSGNRQPQHF.